These 10 T cell receptor beta chains were sequenced from one sample in a study of graft-versus-host responses after intestinal transplantation. Profiled with immunoSEQ multiplex PCR; TCRdb holds only in-frame clones, not every one. Of tens of thousands of clones listed, about 93% are singletons. The specimen comprised PBMCs, sampled 16 days after intestinal transplant. Receptors were obtained from a human patient who received an intestinal transplant, so some T cells may come from the graft donor.

The gene calls are TRBV28 and TRBJ2-1, with 7 bases aligning to TRBD2. The CDR3 loop spans 15 amino acids. From germline, CDR1 is MDHEN and CDR2 SYDVKM. V lost 2 bases, J lost 1 base, and 2 bases stayed unmatched. CDR3 residues: CASSLAGESYNEQFF. For the CDR3, the DNA is TGTGCCAGCAGTTTAGCGGGAGAGTCCTACAATGAGCAGTTCTTC.

V gene TRBV10-3 combines with J gene TRBJ1-3; a possible D gene is TRBD1 (6 bases). The V gene's germline CDR1 is ENHRY and CDR2 SYGVKD. This CDR3 is 14 amino acids long. Trimming stripped 10 bases from V and 0 bases from J, with 13 bases between. The CDR3 DNA reads as TGTGCCAGCTTACAGGGTATCTCTGGAAACACCATATATTTT. Residues: CASLQGISGNTIYF.

This rearrangement joins TRBV5-1 to TRBJ2-3, with no clear D. Trimming pared 5 bases from V and 1 base from J, leaving 11 bases between. The length of the CDR3 is 14 residues. Germline lookup yields CDR1 SGHRS and CDR2 YFSETQ. This CDR3 is CASSDLRGTDTQYF. The CDR3 nucleotides are TGCGCCAGCAGTGACCTCCGTGGCACAGATACGCAGTATTTT.

The CDR3 DNA follows: TGTGCCAGCAGCCTACAGAAGCCCTATGGCTACACCTTC. This translates into CASSLQKPYGYTF. The rearrangement links TRBV7-3 to TRBJ1-2; unclear D gene. V lost 5 bases, J lost 4 bases, and 11 bases lay in between. Germline V gene data show CDR1 as SGHTA and CDR2 as FQGTGA. This CDR3 contains 13 residues.

The rearrangement joins TRBV19 to TRBJ2-1; D may be TRBD1 (6 bases). Germline CDR1 is LNHDA and CDR2 is SQIVND (reference sequence). This CDR3 has 15 amino acids. V lost 5 bases to trimming and J lost 1 base, with 12 bases between them. The CDR3 sequence: CASSPGEWSYNEQFF. The CDR3 DNA is TGTGCCAGTAGTCCAGGGGAGTGGTCCTACAATGAGCAGTTCTTC.

The rearrangement links TRBV25-1 to TRBJ2-7, with 8 bases aligning to TRBD1. The V segment lost 7 bases and the J segment 6 bases; nucleotides outside the gene matches: 8. The CDR3 covers 13 residues. The germline V gene encodes CDR1 MGHDK and CDR2 SYGVNS. In DNA, the CDR3 is TGTGCCAGCAAGGACAGGGATCATCGCGAGCAGTACTTC. This translates into CASKDRDHREQYF.

The J gene is TRBJ1-6, the V gene TRBV6-6; 10 bases fit TRBD1. V dropped 0 bases and J dropped 10; count of bases not matched to a gene: 3. The CDR3 has 15 amino acids. Germline V gives CDR1 MNHNY, CDR2 SVGAGI (reference sequence). As DNA, the CDR3 is TGTGCCAGCAGTTACTCGGGACAGGGGAGCTCACCCCTCCACTTT. Translated, it gives CASSYSGQGSSPLHF.

The chain joins TRBV29-1 to TRBJ2-5; perhaps TRBD1 as D (6 bases). The CDR3 spans 16 residues. V lost 4 bases to trimming and J lost 5 bases, with 23 bases between them. From germline, CDR1 is SQVTM and CDR2 ANQGSEA. CDR3 sequence reads: CSVVGGGPSPGETQYF. As DNA, the CDR3 is TGCAGCGTTGTTGGGGGCGGGCCCTCCCCGGGGGAGACCCAGTACTTC.

The chain is built from TRBV5-5 and TRBJ2-7; 7 nucleotides agree with TRBD2. The germline CDR1 and CDR2 sequences are SGHKS and YYEKEE (reference sequence). The CDR3 is made up of 14 amino acids. With V trimmed by 2 bases and J by 6 bases, 8 bases remained unmatched. CDR3 protein: CASSFLRTSSEQYF. CDR3 bases: TGTGCCAGCAGCTTCCTTAGGACTAGTAGCGAGCAGTACTTC.

The rearrangement joins TRBV27 to TRBJ1-2; D remains ambiguous. Trimming removed 6 bases at V and 5 bases at J, with 13 bases between. Germline values: CDR1 MNHEY, CDR2 SMNVEV (reference sequence). The CDR3 covers 13 residues. In DNA, the CDR3 is TGTGCCAGCAGCTACGGCGGGTCTTATGGCTACACCTTC. It is translated as CASSYGGSYGYTF.